The 24 T cell receptor beta chains below come from one sample, sequenced in a study of CD8 T cells in ankylosing spondylitis. TCRdb independently ran MiXCR on the 5' RACE reads; one entry per CDR3 protein. The profile shows 80,000 to 100,000 distinct CDR3 sequences, just under 9% of them singletons. The sample was blood, either unsorted or a sorted T cell fraction (not recorded which). These TCRs come from a male donor with ankylosing spondylitis or in good health (not recorded which).

Ten or more counts support this clonotype. The chain is built from TRBV9 and TRBJ2-5; unclear D gene. V gave up 3 bases and J gave up 2 bases, with 14 bases separating them. This CDR3 is 15 amino acids long. In germline, CDR1 is SGDLS, CDR2 YYNGEE. The CDR3 nucleotides read TGTGCCAGCAGCGCCTCCCCGGCGGAACAAGAGACCCAGTACTTC. The encoded protein is CASSASPAEQETQYF.

This clonotype came up many times. J is TRBJ2-3 and V is TRBV15; D perhaps matches TRBD2 (6 bases). The CDR3 is 14 residues long. The V gene's germline CDR1 is LNHNV and CDR2 YYDKDF (reference sequence). The CDR3 DNA sequence: TGTGCTGTACGCGGGGCTAGCCCCCCAGATACGCAGTATTTT. As protein: CAVRGASPPDTQYF.

The chain uses TRBV7-2 and TRBJ2-7; 9 nucleotides align to TRBD1. The CDR3 totals 15 residues. Trimming cost V 4 bases and J 5 bases; bases outside gene matches: 9. CDR1 SGHTA and CDR2 FQGNSA come from the germline V gene. The CDR3 reads CASSSTPGQGNEQYF. In DNA form, the CDR3 reads TGTGCCAGCAGCTCCACTCCGGGACAGGGAAACGAGCAGTACTTC.

This clonotype was observed many times. V and J are TRBV2 and TRBJ1-5; TRBD1 might be the D (6 bases). The CDR3 extends over 13 amino acids. Germline lookup yields CDR1 SNHLY and CDR2 FYNNEI. The V end lost 8 bases, the J end lost 3 bases, and 11 bases lay between the germline ends. CDR3: CASADRDNQPQHF. CDR3 in DNA: TGTGCCAGCGCGGACAGAGACAATCAGCCCCAGCATTTT.

This clonotype was counted many times. V usage is TRBV15 and J usage is TRBJ2-4; 12 nucleotides match TRBD2. The V and J ends lost 3 bases and 2 bases, in that order; junction bases with no gene match: 11. Germline CDR1 reads LNHNV; CDR2 reads YYDKDF (reference sequence). This CDR3 is 19 amino acids long. CDR3 sequence: CATSRLGLAGSNTKNIQYF. CDR3 nucleotide sequence: TGTGCCACCAGCAGGTTAGGACTAGCGGGGTCCAACACCAAAAACATTCAGTACTTC.

V and J are TRBV19 and TRBJ2-6; 7 nucleotides match TRBD1. This CDR3 has 16 residues. CDR1 is LNHDA, CDR2 SQIVND, per germline (reference sequence). With V trimmed by 8 bases and J by 0 bases, 7 bases remained unmatched. CDR3: CASHRQGSSGANVLTF. The CDR3 DNA reads as TGTGCCAGTCACCGACAGGGTTCCTCTGGGGCCAACGTCCTGACTTTC.

This clonotype was seen ten or more times. This chain links TRBV11-2 with TRBJ2-7; 7 bases are a match to TRBD1. CDR1 and CDR2 from the germline V gene are SGHAT and FQNNGV. The CDR3 length is 15 residues. V gave up 2 bases and J gave up 0 bases; unmatched junction bases: 4. CDR3 region: CASSLRTGSSYEQYF. The CDR3, as DNA: TGTGCCAGCAGCTTAAGGACAGGTAGCTCCTACGAGCAGTACTTC.

This clonotype was seen ten or more times. V gene TRBV12-3 or TRBV12-4 combines with J gene TRBJ2-1; D assignment may be TRBD1 or TRBD2 (5 bases each). CDR3 size: 18 residues. With 3 bases removed from V and 0 bases from J, the gap between germline ends came to 18 bases. The CDR3 DNA reads as TGTGCCAGCAGTTTCCGGGACCCCCTTTCGGCCTCCTACAATGAGCAGTTCTTC. Translated: CASSFRDPLSASYNEQFF.

This clonotype has more than one count but fewer than ten. The chain carries TRBV29-1 and TRBJ2-2, with D possibly matching TRBD1 (5 bases). The CDR3 has 15 residues. CDR1 SQVTM and CDR2 ANQGSEA come from the germline V gene. The V end was cut by 0 bases, the J end by 1 base, with 9 bases between. The CDR3 reads CSVEDGHLNTGELFF. The CDR3 DNA sequence: TGCAGCGTTGAAGACGGACACCTGAACACCGGGGAGCTGTTTTTT.

Only a few counts were recorded for this clonotype. This chain connects TRBV20-1 to TRBJ1-2; 8 positions match TRBD1. V gave up 1 base and J gave up 7 bases; unmatched junction bases: 14. The CDR3 has 16 residues. CDR1 and CDR2 (germline): DFQATT, SNEGSKA (reference sequence). CDR3 amino acids: CSARGRGRGALGGYTF. The CDR3 nucleotides are TGCAGTGCTAGAGGCAGGGGGCGCGGGGCCCTGGGTGGCTACACCTTC.

As concerns this clonotype: A much more abundant neighbour one base away suggests this may be a read error. CDR3: CSPNRAQLDYGYTF. CDR3 nucleotides: TGCAGTCCGAACCGGGCCCAACTAGACTATGGCTACACCTTC. The chain uses TRBV20-1 and TRBJ1-2; D unresolved. This CDR3 contains 14 residues. V shed 8 bases and J shed 3 bases, with 19 bases lying between them. Germline CDR1 and CDR2: DFQATT and SNEGSKA (reference sequence).

The chain employs TRBV12-3 or TRBV12-4 and TRBJ1-2, with 8 bases fitting TRBD1. Trimming at V came to 5 bases and at J to 2 bases, leaving 7 bases not matched to a gene. The CDR3 spans 15 residues. DNA of the CDR3: TGTGCCAGCAGTGCAGGGACAGGCGACAACTATGGCTACACCTTC. As protein: CASSAGTGDNYGYTF.

This clonotype appeared many times. The V and J genes are TRBV3-1 and TRBJ2-5; D is unclear. The CDR3 is made up of 13 amino acids. V dropped 3 bases and J dropped 1 base, with 6 bases sitting between them. Germline V gives CDR1 LGHDT, CDR2 YNNKEL (reference sequence). This CDR3 is CASSHRSQETQYF. The CDR3 nucleotides read TGTGCCAGCAGCCACCGGTCCCAAGAGACCCAGTACTTC.

This clonotype has a count of ten or more. The V gene is TRBV6-4, the J gene TRBJ1-5; weak D call: TRBD1 (5 bases). The germline gives CDR1 MRHNA, CDR2 SNTAGT. This CDR3 contains 13 residues. Trimming left V 3 bases short and J 7 bases short, with 10 bases between. The DNA of the CDR3 is TGTGCCAGCAGTGATCAGGGAGGGCAGCCCCAGCATTTT. Its protein is CASSDQGGQPQHF.

This clonotype appeared many times. The J gene is TRBJ2-5, the V gene TRBV28; 8 bases align to TRBD1. This CDR3 comprises 15 residues. The germline CDR1 and CDR2 sequences are MDHEN and SYDVKM. The V and J ends lost 6 bases and 2 bases, in that order; junction bases with no gene match: 8. CDR3: CASSTIDRGQETQYF. The CDR3, as DNA: TGTGCCAGCAGCACCATTGACAGGGGTCAAGAGACCCAGTACTTC.

At least ten counts were recorded for this clonotype. J is TRBJ2-1 and V is TRBV20-1; 9 nucleotides align to TRBD1. J gave up 7 bases and V 4 bases, and 8 bases lay outside the gene matches. The CDR3 sequence is 14 residues long. Germline-derived CDR1 and CDR2 are DFQATT and SNEGSKA (reference sequence). CDR3: CSATQGTGLNEQFF. The CDR3 nucleotides are TGCAGTGCTACTCAGGGGACAGGGTTGAATGAGCAGTTCTTC.

This clonotype was seen ten or more times. V gene TRBV12-3 or TRBV12-4 combines with J gene TRBJ1-6; D gene unclear. This CDR3 region has 12 residues. The V and J ends lost 5 bases and 6 bases respectively, with 5 bases between them. CDR3 bases: TGTGCCAGCAGTCTTCTTAATTCACCCCTCCACTTT. Translating gives CASSLLNSPLHF.

This clonotype was seen ten or more times. The chain combines TRBV7-2 with TRBJ2-5; TRBD2 matches at 7 bases. This CDR3 comprises 16 residues. With V trimmed by 6 bases and J by 2 bases, 12 bases remained unmatched. Germline V gene data show CDR1 as SGHTA and CDR2 as FQGNSA. The CDR3 coding sequence is TGTGCCAGCAGTTCTGGCGTGAGCGGGGTGCAAGAGACCCAGTACTTC. This encodes CASSSGVSGVQETQYF.

This clonotype was recorded a few times. In DNA, the CDR3 is TGTGCCAGCAGTTTCCTGAACACTGAAGCTTTCTTT. Translation gives CASSFLNTEAFF. The chain is built from TRBV28 and TRBJ1-1; no definite D call. V lost 3 bases and J lost 0, with 2 bases in between. Germline V gene lookup returns CDR1 MDHEN and CDR2 SYDVKM. The CDR3 sequence is 12 residues long.

The chain couples TRBV3-1 to TRBJ2-2; 8 bases are shared with TRBD2. The CDR3 runs to 16 residues. Germline loops: CDR1 LGHDT, CDR2 YNNKEL (reference sequence). The trim removed 1 base at V and 6 bases at J, leaving 7 bases unmatched. CDR3 sequence reads: CASSQVGGGRPGELFF. The CDR3 DNA is TGTGCCAGCAGCCAAGTCGGGGGGGGAAGACCCGGGGAGCTGTTTTTT.

As for this clonotype: This clone may be a read error of a much larger clone one base away. The chain has TRBV27 and TRBJ2-1; 7 bases match TRBD2. Germline V gives CDR1 MNHEY, CDR2 SMNVEV (reference sequence). This CDR3 contains 16 residues. The CDR3 here is CASSLFGEGYTNGQFF. CDR3 nucleotide sequence: TGTGCCAGCAGTTTATTTGGGGAGGGGTACACGAATGGGCAGTTCTTC.

This clonotype was detected many times. The J gene is TRBJ2-1, the V gene TRBV3-1; unclear D gene. Germline V gene data show CDR1 as LGHDT and CDR2 as YNNKEL (reference sequence). Trimming took 1 base from V and 0 from J, leaving 10 bases between them. The CDR3 is made up of 16 amino acids. DNA of the CDR3: TGTGCCAGCAGCCAAGGAGGAGCGAGCTCCTACAATGAGCAGTTCTTC. Amino acids: CASSQGGASSYNEQFF.

Many counts were recorded for this clonotype. The chain links TRBV11-2 to TRBJ2-5, with D tentatively TRBD1 or TRBD2 (5 bases each). The germline CDR1 and CDR2 sequences are SGHAT and FQNNGV. Between the trimmed V and J ends, which lost 5 bases and 1 base, there was a span of 11 bases. The CDR3 is made up of 14 amino acids. Written as DNA, the CDR3 is TGTGCCAGCAGCCCGGGACGGATCCAAGAGACCCAGTACTTC. Its protein product is CASSPGRIQETQYF.

At least ten counts were recorded for this clonotype. CDR3 sequence: CASSLLRGNTGELFF. The DNA for the CDR3 is TGTGCCAGCAGTTTATTAAGGGGGAACACCGGGGAGCTGTTTTTT. V usage is TRBV28 and J usage is TRBJ2-2, with D possibly being TRBD1 (5 bases). V dropped 1 base and J dropped 1 base, with 7 bases sitting between them. The germline CDR1 and CDR2 sequences are MDHEN and SYDVKM. CDR3 length equals 15 residues.